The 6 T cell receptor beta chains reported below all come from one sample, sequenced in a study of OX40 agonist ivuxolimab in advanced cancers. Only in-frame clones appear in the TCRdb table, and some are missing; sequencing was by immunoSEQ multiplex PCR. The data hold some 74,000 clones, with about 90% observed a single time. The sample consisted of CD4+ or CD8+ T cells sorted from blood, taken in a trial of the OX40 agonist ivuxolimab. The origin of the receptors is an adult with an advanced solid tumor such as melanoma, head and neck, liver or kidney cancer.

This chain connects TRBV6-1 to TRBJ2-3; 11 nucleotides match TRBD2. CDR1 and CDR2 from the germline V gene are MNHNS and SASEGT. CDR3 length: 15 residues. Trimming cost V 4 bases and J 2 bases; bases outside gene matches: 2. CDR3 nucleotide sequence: TGTGCCAGCAGTGTTAGCGGGGGGGTCACAGATACGCAGTATTTT. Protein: CASSVSGGVTDTQYF.

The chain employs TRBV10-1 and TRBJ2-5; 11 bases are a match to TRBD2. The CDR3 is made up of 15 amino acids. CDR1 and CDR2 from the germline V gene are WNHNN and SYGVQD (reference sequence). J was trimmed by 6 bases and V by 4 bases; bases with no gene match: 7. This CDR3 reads CASSASSGGKKTQYF. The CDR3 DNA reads TGCGCCAGCAGTGCATCTAGCGGGGGGAAGAAGACCCAGTACTTC.

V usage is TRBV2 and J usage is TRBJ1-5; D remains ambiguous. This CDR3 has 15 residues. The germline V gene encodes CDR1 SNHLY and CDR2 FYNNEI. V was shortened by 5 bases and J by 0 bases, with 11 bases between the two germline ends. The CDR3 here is CASSREEYSNQPQHF. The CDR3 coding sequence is TGTGCCAGCAGTCGCGAGGAATATAGCAATCAGCCCCAGCATTTT.

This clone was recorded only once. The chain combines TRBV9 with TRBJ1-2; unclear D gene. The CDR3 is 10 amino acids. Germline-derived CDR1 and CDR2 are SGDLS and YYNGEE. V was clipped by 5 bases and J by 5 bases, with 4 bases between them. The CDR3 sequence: CASRGYGYTF. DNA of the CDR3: TGTGCCAGCAGGGGGTATGGCTACACCTTC.

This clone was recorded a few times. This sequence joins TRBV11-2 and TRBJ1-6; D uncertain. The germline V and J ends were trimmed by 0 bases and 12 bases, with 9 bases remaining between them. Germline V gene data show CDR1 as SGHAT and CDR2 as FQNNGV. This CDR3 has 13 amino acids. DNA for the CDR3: TGTGCCAGCAGCTTAGACTCATTACAACCCCTCCACTTT. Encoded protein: CASSLDSLQPLHF.

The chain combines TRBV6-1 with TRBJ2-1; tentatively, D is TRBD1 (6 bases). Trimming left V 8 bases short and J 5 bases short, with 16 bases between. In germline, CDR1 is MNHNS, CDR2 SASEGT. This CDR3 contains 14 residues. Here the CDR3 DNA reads TGTGCCAGCCGGTCAAACAGGGCCCACAATGAGCAGTTCTTC. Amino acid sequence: CASRSNRAHNEQFF.